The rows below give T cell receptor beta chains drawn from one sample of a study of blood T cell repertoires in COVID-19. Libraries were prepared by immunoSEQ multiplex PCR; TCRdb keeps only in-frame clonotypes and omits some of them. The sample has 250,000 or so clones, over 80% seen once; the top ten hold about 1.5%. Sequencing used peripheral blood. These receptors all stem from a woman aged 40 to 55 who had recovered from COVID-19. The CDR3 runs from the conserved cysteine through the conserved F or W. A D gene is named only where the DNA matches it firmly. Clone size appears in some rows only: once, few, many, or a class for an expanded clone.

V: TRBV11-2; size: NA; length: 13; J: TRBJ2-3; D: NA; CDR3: CASSLATGYTQYF; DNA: TGTGCCAGCAGCTTGGCCACGGGATATACGCAGTATTTT
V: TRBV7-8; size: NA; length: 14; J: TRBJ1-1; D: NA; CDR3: CASTPREGDTEAFF; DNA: TGTGCCAGCACCCCTCGGGAGGGGGACACTGAAGCTTTCTTT
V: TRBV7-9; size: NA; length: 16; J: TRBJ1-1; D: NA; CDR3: CASSSLSGFGGTEAFF; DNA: TGTGCCAGCAGCTCACTCTCCGGGTTCGGGGGCACTGAAGCTTTCTTT
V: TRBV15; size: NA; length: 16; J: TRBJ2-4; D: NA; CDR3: CATSRARGIAKNIQYF; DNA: TGTGCCACCAGCAGAGCGCGGGGAATAGCCAAAAACATTCAGTACTTC
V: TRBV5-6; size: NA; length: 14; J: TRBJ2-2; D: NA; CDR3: CASSYQQATAELFF; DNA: TGTGCCAGCAGCTACCAGCAGGCGACAGCTGAGCTGTTTTTT
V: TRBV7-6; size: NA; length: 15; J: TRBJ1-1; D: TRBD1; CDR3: CASSQRRGRETEAFF; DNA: TGTGCCAGCAGCCAAAGAAGGGGGCGCGAGACTGAAGCTTTCTTT
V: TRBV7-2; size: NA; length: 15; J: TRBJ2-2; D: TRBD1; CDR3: CASSLETGGTGELFF; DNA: TGTGCCAGCAGCTTAGAGACAGGGGGGACCGGGGAGCTGTTTTTT
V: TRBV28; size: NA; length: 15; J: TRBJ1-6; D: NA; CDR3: CASSFLRGYNSPLHF; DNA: TGTGCCAGCAGTTTTTTGCGGGGATATAATTCACCCCTCCACTTT
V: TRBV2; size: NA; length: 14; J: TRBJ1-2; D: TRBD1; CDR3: CASSNRGLVYGYTF; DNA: TGTGCCAGCAGTAACAGGGGGCTGGTCTATGGCTACACCTTC
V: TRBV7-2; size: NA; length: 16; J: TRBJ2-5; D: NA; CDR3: CASSLLGGLLTETQYF; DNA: TGTGCCAGCAGCTTACTCGGCGGGCTCCTAACCGAGACCCAGTACTTC
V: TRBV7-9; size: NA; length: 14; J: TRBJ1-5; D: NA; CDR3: CASSLSKENQPQHF; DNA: TGTGCCAGCAGCTTAAGTAAGGAGAATCAGCCCCAGCATTTT
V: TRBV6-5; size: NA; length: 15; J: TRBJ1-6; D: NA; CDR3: CASSPGPGRNSPLHF; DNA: TGTGCCAGCAGCCCGGGGCCGGGGAGGAATTCACCCCTCCACTTT
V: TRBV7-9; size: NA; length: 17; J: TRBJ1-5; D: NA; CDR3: CASSLEGNRWGDQPQHF; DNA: TGTGCCAGCAGCTTAGAAGGGAACAGGTGGGGTGATCAGCCCCAGCATTTT
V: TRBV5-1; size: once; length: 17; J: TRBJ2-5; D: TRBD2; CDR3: CASSLSSVSGGLETQYF; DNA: TGCGCCAGCAGCTTGAGTTCGGTTAGCGGGGGTTTGGAGACCCAGTACTTC
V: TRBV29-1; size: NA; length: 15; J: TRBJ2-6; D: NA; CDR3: CSVGGPYSGANVLTF; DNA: TGCAGCGTAGGTGGGCCGTACTCTGGGGCCAACGTCCTGACTTTC
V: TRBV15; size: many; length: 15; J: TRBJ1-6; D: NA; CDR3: CATSRDLQVNSPLHF; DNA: TGTGCCACCAGCAGAGATCTCCAGGTGAATTCACCCCTCCACTTT
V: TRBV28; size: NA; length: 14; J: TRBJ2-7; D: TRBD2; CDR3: CAISTSGGAREQYF; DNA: TGTGCCATATCAACTAGCGGGGGGGCCCGCGAGCAGTACTTC
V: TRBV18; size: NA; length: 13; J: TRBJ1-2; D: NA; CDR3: CASSTDMTYGYTF; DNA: TGTGCCAGCTCAACTGACATGACCTATGGCTACACCTTC
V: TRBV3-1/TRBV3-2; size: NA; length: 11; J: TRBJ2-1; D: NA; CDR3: CASSRANEQFF; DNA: TGTGCCAGCAGCCGGGCAAATGAGCAGTTCTTC
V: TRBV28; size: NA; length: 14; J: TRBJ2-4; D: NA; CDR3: CASSPPVAKNIQYF; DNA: TGTGCCAGCAGCCCTCCAGTAGCCAAAAACATTCAGTACTTC
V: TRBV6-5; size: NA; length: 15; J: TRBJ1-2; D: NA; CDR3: CASSPTDHFANGYTF; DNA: TGTGCCAGCAGCCCCACAGACCACTTCGCGAATGGCTACACCTTC
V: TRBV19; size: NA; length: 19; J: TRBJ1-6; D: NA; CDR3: CASSDVRGAGPSYNSPLHF; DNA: TGTGCCAGTAGCGACGTTCGGGGTGCGGGACCCAGTTACAATTCACCCCTCCACTTT
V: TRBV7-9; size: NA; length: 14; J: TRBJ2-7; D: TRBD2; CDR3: CASSPDGGVAEQYF; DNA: TGTGCCAGCAGCCCAGACGGGGGGGTCGCCGAGCAGTACTTC
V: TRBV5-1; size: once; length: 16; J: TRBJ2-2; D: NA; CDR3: CASSLSGQTNTGELFF; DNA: TGCGCCAGCAGCTTGAGTGGACAGACCAACACCGGGGAGCTGTTTTTT
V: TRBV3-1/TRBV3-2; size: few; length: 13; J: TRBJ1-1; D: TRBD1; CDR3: CASSQGGQGQAFF; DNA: TGTGCCAGCAGCCAAGGGGGACAGGGCCAAGCTTTCTTT